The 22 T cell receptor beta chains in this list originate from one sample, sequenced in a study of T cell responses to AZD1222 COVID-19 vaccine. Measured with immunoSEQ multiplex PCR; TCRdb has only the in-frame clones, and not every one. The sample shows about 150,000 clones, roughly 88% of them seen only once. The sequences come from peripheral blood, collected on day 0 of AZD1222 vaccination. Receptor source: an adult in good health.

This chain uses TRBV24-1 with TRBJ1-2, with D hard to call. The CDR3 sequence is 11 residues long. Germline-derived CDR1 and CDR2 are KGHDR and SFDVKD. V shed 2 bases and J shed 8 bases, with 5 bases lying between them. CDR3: CATSDWEGYTF. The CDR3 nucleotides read TGTGCCACCAGTGATTGGGAGGGCTACACCTTC.

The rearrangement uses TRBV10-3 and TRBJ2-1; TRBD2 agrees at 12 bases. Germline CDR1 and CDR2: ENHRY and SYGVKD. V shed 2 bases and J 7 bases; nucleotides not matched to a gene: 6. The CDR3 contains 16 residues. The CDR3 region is CAISEPGLAGANEQFF. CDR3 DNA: TGTGCCATCAGTGAGCCGGGACTAGCGGGCGCTAATGAGCAGTTCTTC.

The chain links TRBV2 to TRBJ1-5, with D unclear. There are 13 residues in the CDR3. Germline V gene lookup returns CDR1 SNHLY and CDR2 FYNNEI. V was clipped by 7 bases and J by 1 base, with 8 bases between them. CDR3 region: CASTSESNQPQHF. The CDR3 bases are TGTGCCAGCACGAGTGAGAGCAATCAGCCCCAGCATTTT.

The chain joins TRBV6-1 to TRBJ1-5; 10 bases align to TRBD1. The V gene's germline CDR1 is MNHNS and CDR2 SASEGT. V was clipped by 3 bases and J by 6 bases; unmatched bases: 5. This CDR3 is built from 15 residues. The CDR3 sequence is CASSDKTGGGQPQHF. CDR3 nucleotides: TGTGCCAGCAGTGACAAGACAGGGGGCGGTCAGCCCCAGCATTTT.

CDR3 sequence (DNA): TGTGCCTGGAAAAACTCCGACCCCACTGAAGCTTTCTTT. Protein: CAWKNSDPTEAFF. The chain combines TRBV30 with TRBJ1-1, with no clear D. The CDR3 totals 13 residues. The germline V gene encodes CDR1 GTSNPN and CDR2 SVGIG (reference sequence). V gave up 4 bases and J gave up 4 bases, with 13 bases separating them.

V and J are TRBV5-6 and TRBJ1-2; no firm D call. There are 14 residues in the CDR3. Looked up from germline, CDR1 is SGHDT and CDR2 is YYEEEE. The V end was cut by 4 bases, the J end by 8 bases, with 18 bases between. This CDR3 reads CASSLQTPVRGYTF. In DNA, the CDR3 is TGTGCCAGCAGCCTGCAGACTCCAGTGAGAGGCTACACCTTC.

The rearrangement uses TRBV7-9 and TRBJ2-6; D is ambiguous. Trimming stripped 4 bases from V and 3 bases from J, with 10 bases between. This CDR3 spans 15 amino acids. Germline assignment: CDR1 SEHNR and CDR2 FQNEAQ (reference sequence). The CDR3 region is CASSSPYGGANVLTF. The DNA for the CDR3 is TGTGCCAGCAGCTCACCTTATGGTGGGGCCAACGTCCTGACTTTC.

CDR3 region: CASSWTSGVNTGELFF. CDR3 DNA sequence: TGTGCCAGCAGCTGGACTAGCGGAGTGAACACCGGGGAGCTGTTTTTT. The V and J genes are TRBV3-1 (or the pseudogene TRBV3-2) and TRBJ2-2; 10 nucleotides align to TRBD2. The CDR3 is 16 residues long. Per the germline V gene, CDR1 is LGHDT and CDR2 is YNNKEL (reference sequence). J gave up 1 base and V 5 bases, and 4 bases lay outside the gene matches.

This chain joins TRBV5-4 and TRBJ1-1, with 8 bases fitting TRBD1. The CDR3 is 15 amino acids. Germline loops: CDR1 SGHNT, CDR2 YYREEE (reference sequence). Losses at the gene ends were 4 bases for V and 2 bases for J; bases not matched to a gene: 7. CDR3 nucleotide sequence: TGTGCCAGCAGCCAAGGACAGGGTTTAAACACTGAAGCTTTCTTT. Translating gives CASSQGQGLNTEAFF.

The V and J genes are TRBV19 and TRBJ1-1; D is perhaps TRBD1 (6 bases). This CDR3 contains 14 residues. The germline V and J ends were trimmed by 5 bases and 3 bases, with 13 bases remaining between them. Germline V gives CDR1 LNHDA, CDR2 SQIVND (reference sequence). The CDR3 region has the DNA TGTGCCAGTAGTCCACGGACAGCGGACACTGAAGCTTTCTTT. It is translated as CASSPRTADTEAFF. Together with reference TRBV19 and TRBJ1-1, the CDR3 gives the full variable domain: DGGITQSPKYLFRKEGQNVTLSCEQNLNHDAMYWYRQDPGQGLRLIYYSQIVNDFQKGDIAEGYSVSREKKESFPLTVTSAQKNPTAFYLCASSPRTADTEAFFGQGTRLTVV.

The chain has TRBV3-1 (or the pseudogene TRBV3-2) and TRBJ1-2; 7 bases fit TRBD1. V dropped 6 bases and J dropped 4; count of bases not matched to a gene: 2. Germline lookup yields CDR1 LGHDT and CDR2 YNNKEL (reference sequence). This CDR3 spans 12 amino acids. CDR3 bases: TGTGCCAGCAGTGGACAGGCCTATGGCTACACCTTC. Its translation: CASSGQAYGYTF.

CDR3 DNA: TGTGCCAGCAGCTTGAGGTGGGGGCCCGCTGAAGCTTTCTTT. This codes for CASSLRWGPAEAFF. V and J are TRBV5-4 and TRBJ1-1; tentatively, D is TRBD1 (6 bases). The CDR3 length is 14 residues. CDR1 is SGHNT, CDR2 YYREEE, per germline (reference sequence). With 1 base removed from V and 6 bases from J, the gap between germline ends came to 13 bases.

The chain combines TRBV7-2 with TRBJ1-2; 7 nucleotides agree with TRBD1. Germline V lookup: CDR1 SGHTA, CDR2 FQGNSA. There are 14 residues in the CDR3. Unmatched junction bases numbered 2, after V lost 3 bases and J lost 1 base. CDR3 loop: CASSFGQDNYGYTF. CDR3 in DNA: TGTGCCAGCAGCTTCGGACAGGATAACTATGGCTACACCTTC.

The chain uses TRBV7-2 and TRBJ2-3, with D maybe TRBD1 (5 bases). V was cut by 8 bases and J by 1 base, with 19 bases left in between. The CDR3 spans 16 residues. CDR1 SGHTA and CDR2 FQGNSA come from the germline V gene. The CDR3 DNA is TGTGCCAGCGGGGCGGAGCAGAACTGGGGCACAGATACGCAGTATTTT. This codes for CASGAEQNWGTDTQYF.

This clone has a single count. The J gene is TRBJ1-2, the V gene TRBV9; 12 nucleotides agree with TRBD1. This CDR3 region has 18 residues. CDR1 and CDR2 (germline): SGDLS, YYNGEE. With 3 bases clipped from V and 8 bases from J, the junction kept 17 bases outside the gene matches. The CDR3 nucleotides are TGTGCCAGCAGCGAAAGGGACAGGGGGCGAACTTTTTTTTGCGGCTACACCTTC. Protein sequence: CASSERDRGRTFFCGYTF.

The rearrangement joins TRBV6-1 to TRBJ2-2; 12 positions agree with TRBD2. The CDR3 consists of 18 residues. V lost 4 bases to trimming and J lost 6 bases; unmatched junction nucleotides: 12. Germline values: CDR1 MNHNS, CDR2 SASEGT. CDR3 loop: CASSAASGGASSAGELFF. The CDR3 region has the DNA TGTGCCAGCAGTGCCGCTAGCGGGGGGGCATCGTCGGCCGGGGAGCTGTTTTTT.

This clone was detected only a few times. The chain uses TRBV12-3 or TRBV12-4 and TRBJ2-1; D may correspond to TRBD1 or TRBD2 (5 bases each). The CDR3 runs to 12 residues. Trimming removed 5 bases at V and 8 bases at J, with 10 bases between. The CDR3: CASSPLGDEQFF. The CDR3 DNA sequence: TGTGCCAGCAGTCCACTAGGGGATGAGCAGTTCTTC.

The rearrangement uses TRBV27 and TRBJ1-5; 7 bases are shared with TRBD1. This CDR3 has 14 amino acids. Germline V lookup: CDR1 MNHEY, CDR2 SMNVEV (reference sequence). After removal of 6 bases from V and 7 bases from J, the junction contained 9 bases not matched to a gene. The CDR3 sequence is CASSLNRGRQPQHF. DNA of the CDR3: TGTGCCAGCAGCCTTAACAGGGGTCGACAGCCCCAGCATTTT.

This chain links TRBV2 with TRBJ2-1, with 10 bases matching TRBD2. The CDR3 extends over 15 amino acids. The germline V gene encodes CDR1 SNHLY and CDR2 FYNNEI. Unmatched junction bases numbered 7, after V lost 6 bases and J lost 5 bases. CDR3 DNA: TGTGCCAGCAGCGTCACTAGCGGGGCGAACAATGAGCAGTTCTTC. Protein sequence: CASSVTSGANNEQFF.

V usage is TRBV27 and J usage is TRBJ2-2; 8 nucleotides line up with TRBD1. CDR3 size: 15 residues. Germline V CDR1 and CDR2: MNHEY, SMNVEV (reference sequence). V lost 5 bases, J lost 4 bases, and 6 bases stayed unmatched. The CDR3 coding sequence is TGTGCCAGCAGTGCGGACAGGGCGGGCACCGGGGAGCTGTTTTTT. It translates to CASSADRAGTGELFF.

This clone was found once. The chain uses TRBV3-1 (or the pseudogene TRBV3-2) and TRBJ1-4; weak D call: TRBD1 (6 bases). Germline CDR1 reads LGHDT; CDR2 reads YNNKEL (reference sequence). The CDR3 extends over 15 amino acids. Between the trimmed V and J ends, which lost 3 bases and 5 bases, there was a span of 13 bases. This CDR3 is CASSHSTGSNEKLFF. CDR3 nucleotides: TGTGCCAGCAGCCATTCGACAGGCTCAAATGAAAAACTGTTTTTT.

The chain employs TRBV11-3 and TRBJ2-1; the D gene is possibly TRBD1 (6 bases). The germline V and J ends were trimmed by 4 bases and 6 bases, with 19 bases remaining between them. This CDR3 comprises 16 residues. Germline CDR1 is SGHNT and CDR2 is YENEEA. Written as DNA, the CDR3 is TGTGCCAGCAGCTCACGTAGGACAGCTCTCATCAATGAGCAGTTCTTC. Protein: CASSSRRTALINEQFF.